This T cell receptor (beta chain) was sequenced during a study of CD8 T cells in Susac syndrome. Negative isolation yielded CD4+ and CD8+ T cells, and FACS enriched TEMRA cells. cDNA came from roughly 0.5 to 1 ug RNA primed by random hexamers. MiXCR, applied by TCRdb to the immunoSEQ multiplex PCR reads, yields one record per CDR3 protein. The data contain over 120,000 distinct CDR3 sequences, roughly 94% of them singletons. The sequenced sample consisted of CD4+ T cells from PBMCs. The sequence came from a human donor with Susac syndrome.

CDR3 residues: CASSQAGQETQYF. The CDR3 DNA reads TGCGCCAGCAGTCAGGCGGGACAAGAGACCCAGTACTTC. The chain uses TRBV5-1 and TRBJ2-5; D may be TRBD2 (6 bases). V lost 5 bases and J 2 bases, leaving 10 bases between the germline ends. Per germline, CDR1 SGHRS and CDR2 YFSETQ. The CDR3 covers 13 residues.